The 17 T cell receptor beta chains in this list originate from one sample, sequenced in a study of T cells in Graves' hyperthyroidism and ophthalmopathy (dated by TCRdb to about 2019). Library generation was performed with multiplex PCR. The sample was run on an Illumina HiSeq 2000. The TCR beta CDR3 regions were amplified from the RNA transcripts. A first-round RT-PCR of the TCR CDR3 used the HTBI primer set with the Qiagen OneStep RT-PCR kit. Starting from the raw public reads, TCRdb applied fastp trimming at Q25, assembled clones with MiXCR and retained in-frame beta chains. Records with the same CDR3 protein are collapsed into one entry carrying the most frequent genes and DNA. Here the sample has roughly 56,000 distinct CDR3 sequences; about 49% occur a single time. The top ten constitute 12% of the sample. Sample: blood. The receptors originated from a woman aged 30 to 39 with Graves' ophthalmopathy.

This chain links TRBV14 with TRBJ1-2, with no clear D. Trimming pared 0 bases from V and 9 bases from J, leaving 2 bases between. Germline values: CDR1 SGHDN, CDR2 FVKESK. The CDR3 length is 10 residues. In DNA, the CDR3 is TGTGCCAGCAGCCAAGAAAGCTACACCTTC. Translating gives CASSQESYTF.

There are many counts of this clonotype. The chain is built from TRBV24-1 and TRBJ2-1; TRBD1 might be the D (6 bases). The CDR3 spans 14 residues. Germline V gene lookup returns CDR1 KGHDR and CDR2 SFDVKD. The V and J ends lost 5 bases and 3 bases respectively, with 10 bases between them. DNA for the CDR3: TGTGCCACCAGTGGAGAGGGGGTCTACAATGAGCAGTTCTTC. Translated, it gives CATSGEGVYNEQFF.

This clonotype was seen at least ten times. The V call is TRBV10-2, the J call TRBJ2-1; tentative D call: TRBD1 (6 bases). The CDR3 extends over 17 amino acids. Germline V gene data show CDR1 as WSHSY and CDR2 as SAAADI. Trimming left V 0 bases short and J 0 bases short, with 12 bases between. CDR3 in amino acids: CASSESQGGFSYNEQFF. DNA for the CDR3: TGCGCCAGCAGTGAGTCCCAAGGGGGTTTCTCCTACAATGAGCAGTTCTTC.

CDR3 sequence reads: CASSFSGERGNTQYF. The CDR3 bases are TGTGCCAGCAGCTTTAGCGGGGAACGCGGAAATACGCAGTATTTT. The rearrangement joins TRBV7-2 to TRBJ2-3; 8 nucleotides line up with TRBD2. V gave up 3 bases and J gave up 7 bases; unmatched junction bases: 9. The CDR3 extends over 15 amino acids. Germline V gives CDR1 SGHTA, CDR2 FQGNSA.

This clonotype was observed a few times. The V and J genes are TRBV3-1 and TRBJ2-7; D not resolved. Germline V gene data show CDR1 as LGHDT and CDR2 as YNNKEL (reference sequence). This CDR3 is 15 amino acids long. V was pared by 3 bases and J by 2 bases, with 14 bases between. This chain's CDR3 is CASSHDGPSAYEQYF. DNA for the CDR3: TGTGCCAGCAGCCATGACGGGCCAAGCGCCTACGAGCAGTACTTC.

The CDR3 loop reads CSARDSGASGAQETQYF. As DNA, the CDR3 is TGCAGTGCTAGAGATTCTGGGGCTAGCGGAGCTCAAGAGACCCAGTACTTC. The chain joins TRBV20-1 to TRBJ2-5; the match to TRBD2 covers 7 bases. V lost 0 bases, J lost 2 bases, and 12 bases stayed unmatched. Per the germline V gene, CDR1 is DFQATT and CDR2 is SNEGSKA (reference sequence). This CDR3 spans 17 amino acids.

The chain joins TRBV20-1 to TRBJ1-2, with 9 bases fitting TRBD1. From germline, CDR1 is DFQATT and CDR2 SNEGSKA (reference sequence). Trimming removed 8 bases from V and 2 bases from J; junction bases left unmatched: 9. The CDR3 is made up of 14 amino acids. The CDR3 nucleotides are TGCAGTTCCAAACAGGGGACAGGGAACTATGGCTACACCTTC. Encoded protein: CSSKQGTGNYGYTF.

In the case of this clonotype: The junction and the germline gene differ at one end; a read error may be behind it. This CDR3 is CAWGVLGRSTDTQYF. The CDR3 DNA reads as TGTGCCTGGGGTGTACTCGGTCGTAGCACAGATACGCAGTATTTT. The chain uses TRBV30 and TRBJ2-3; D gene uncertain. From germline, CDR1 is GTSNPN and CDR2 SVGIG (reference sequence). The length of the CDR3 is 15 residues.

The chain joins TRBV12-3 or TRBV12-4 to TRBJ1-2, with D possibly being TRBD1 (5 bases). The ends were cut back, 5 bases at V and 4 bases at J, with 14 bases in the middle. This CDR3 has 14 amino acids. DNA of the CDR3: TGTGCCAGCAGTCTCGGGGCGTCGGCCTATGGCTACACCTTC. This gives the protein CASSLGASAYGYTF.

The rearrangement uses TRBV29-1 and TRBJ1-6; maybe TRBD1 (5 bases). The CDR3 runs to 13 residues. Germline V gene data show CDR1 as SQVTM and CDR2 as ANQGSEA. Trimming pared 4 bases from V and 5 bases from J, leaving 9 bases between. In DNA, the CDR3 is TGCAGCGTTGTCGCAGGGAATAATTCACCCCTCCACTTT. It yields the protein CSVVAGNNSPLHF. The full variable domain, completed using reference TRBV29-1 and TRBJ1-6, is SAVISQKPSRDICQRGTSLTIQCQVDSQVTMMFWYRQQPGQSLTLIATANQGSEATYESGFVIDKFPISRPNLTFSTLTVSNMSPEDSSIYLCSVVAGNNSPLHFGNGTRLTVT.

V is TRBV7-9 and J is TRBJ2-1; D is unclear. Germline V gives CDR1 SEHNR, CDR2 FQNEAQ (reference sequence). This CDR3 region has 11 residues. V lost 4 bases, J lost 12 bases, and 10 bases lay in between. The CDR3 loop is CASSYAYGQFF. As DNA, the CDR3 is TGTGCCAGCAGCTACGCATATGGGCAGTTCTTC. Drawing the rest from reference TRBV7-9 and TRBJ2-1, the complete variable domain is DTGVSQNPRHKITKRGQNVTFRCDPISEHNRLYWYRQTLGQGPEFLTYFQNEAQLEKSRLLSDRFSAERPKGSFSTLEIQRTEQGDSAMYLCASSYAYGQFFGPGTRLTVL.

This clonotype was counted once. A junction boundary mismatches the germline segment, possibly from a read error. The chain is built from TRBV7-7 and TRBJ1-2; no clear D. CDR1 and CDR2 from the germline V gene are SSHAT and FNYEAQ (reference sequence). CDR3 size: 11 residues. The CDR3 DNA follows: TGTGCTAGCAGCTTAACGAGGTCCTACACCTTC. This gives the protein CASSLTRSYTF.

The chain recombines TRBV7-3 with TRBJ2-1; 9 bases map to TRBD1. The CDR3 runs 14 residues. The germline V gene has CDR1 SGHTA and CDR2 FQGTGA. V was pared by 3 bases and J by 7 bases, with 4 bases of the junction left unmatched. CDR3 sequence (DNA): TGTGCCAGCAGCTTCCGGGACAGGGTTAATGAGCAGTTCTTC. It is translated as CASSFRDRVNEQFF.

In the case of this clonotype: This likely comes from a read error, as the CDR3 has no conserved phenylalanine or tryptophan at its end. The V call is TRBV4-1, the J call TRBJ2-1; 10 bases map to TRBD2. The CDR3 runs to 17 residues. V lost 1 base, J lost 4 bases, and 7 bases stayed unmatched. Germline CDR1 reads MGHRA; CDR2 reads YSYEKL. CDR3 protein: CASSQGRGLAYYNEQFC. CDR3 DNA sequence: TGCGCCAGCAGCCAAGGCCGGGGACTAGCGTATTACAATGAGCAGTTCTGC.

The CDR3 region is CASSLGLQGNGYGYTF. As DNA, the CDR3 is TGTGCCAGCAGTTTGGGATTGCAGGGTAATGGCTATGGCTACACCTTC. The chain recombines TRBV2 with TRBJ1-2, with TRBD1 as a possible D gene (5 bases). Trimming removed 5 bases at V and 4 bases at J, with 20 bases between. Germline loops: CDR1 SNHLY, CDR2 FYNNEI. The CDR3 length is 16 residues.

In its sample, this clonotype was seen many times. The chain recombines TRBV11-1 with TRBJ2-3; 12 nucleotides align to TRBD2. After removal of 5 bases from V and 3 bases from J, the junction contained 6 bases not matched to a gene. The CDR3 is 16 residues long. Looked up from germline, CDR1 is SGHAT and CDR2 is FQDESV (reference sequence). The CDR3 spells CASSPRLAGATDTQYF. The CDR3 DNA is TGTGCCAGCAGCCCCAGACTAGCGGGAGCAACAGATACGCAGTATTTT.

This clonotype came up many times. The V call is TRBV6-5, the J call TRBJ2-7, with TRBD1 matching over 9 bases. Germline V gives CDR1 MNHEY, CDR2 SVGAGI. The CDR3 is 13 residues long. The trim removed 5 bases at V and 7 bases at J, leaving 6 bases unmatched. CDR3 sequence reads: CASSPGQGREQYF. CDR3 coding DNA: TGTGCCAGCAGTCCGGGACAGGGTCGGGAGCAGTACTTC.